This T cell receptor (beta chain) was sequenced during a study of PD-L1 blockade in urothelial cancer. Sequencing was performed with immunoSEQ multiplex PCR; in TCRdb, only in-frame clones are kept and a portion is missing. The sample contains 100,000 to 150,000 clones, roughly 83% of which appear only once. Time point specified: pretreatment peripheral blood. CDR3 size: 11 residues. Trimming left V 7 bases short and J 6 bases short, with 9 bases between. Germline CDR1 WNHNN, CDR2 SYGVQD (reference sequence). This sample comprised PBMCs, obtained around atezolizumab (anti-PD-L1) treatment. This sequence originates from a man aged 50 to 59 with urothelial cancer. V and J are TRBV10-1 and TRBJ1-1; perhaps TRBD1 as D (6 bases). The CDR3 here is CASIRTAEAFF. CDR3 nucleotide sequence: TGCGCCAGCATTCGGACAGCTGAAGCTTTCTTT.